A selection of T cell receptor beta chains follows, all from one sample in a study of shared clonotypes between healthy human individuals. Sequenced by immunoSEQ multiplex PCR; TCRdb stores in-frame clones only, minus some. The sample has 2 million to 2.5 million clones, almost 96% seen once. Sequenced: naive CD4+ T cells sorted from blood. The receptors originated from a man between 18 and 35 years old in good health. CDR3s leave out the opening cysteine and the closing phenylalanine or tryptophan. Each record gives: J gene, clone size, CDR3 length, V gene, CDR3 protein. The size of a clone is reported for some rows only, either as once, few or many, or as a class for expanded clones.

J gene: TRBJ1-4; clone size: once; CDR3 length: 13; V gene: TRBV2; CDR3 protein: ASSVVQGRGEKLF
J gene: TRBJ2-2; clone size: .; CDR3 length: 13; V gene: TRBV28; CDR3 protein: ASSLVALGAGELF
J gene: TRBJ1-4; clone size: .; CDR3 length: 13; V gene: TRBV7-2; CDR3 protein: ASSPQVGNSEKLF
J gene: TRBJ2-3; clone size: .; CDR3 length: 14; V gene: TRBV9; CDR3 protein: ASSVAGQVYTDTQY
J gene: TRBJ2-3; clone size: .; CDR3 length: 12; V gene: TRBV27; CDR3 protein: ASSFGVFSDTQY
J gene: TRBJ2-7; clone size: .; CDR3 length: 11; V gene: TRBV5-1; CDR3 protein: ASSVDSNYEQY
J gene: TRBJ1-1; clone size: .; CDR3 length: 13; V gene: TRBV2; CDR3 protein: ASSEQGQGRTEAF
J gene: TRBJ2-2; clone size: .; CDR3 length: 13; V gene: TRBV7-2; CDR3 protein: ASSLGGQNTGELF
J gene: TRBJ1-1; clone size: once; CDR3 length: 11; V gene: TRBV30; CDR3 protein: AWSKTVNTEAF
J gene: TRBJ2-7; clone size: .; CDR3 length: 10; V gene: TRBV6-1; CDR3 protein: ASSEAPSEQY
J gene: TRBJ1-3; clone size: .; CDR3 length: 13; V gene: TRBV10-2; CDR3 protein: ASTADSHSGNTIY
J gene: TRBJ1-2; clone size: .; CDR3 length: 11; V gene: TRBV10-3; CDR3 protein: AISESGIYGYT
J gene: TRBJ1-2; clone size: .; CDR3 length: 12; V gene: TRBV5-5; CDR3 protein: ASSGRVQEYGYT
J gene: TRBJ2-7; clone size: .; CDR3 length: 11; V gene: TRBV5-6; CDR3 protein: ASSLPLGDEQY
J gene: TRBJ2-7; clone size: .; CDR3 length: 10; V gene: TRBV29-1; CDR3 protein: SVGTSGAEQY
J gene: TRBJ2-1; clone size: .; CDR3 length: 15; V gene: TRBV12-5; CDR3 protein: ASGLVLGGPSYNEQF
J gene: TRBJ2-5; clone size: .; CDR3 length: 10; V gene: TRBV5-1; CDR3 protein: ASSLFLETQY
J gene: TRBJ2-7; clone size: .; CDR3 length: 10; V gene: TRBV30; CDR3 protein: AWSVSGVEQY
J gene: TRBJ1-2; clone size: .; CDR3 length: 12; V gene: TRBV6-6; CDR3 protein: ASSYSRDNYGYT
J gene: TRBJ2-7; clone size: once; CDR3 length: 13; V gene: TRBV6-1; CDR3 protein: ASSEAATFSYEQY
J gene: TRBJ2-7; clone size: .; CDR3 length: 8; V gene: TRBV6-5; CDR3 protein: ASSSGEQY
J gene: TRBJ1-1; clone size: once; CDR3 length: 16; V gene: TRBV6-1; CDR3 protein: ASSDPPFTGTRNTEAF
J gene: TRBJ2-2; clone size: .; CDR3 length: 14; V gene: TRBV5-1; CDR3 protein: ASSLYTSGGTGELF
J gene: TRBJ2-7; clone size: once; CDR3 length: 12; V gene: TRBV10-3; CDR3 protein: ATLNGQVTYEQY
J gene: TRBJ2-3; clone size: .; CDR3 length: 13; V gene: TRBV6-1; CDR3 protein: ASSDWGAGTDTQY
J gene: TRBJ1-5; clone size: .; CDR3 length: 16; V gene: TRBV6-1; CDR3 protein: ASSEARGPLRSNQPQH
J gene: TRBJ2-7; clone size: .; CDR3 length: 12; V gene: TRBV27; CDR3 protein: ASTATGFLDEQY
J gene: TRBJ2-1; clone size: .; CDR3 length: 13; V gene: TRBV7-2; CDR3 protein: ASSLARGSYNEQF
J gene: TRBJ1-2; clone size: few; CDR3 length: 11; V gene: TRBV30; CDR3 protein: AWSPLRGGGYT
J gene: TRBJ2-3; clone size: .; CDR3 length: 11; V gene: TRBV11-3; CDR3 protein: ASSSGRRDTQY
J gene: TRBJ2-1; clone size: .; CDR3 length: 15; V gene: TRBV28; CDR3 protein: ASSPGQGTISYNEQF
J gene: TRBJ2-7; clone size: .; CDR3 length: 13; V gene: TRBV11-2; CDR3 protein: ASSLLREKSYEQY
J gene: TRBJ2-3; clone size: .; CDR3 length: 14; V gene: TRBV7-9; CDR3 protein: ASSSRTVFSTDTQY
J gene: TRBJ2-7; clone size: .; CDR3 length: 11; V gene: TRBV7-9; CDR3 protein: ASSPLSTYEQY
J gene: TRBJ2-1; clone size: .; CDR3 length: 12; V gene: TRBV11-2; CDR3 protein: ASSLRGDYNEQF
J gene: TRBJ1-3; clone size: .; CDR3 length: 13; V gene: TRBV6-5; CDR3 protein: ASSYFSGSGNTIY
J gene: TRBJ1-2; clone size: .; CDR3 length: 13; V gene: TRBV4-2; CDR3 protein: ASSQEGQGDYGYT
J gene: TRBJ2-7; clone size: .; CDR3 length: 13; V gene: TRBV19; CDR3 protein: ASSISGTGSYEQY
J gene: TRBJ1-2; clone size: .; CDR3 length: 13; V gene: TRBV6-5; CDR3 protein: ASRPPGTGAGGYT
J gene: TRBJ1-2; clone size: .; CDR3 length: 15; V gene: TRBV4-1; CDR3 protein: ASSQGVGQGVFYGYT
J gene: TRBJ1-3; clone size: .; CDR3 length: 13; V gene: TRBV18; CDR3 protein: ASSPDGNSGNTIY
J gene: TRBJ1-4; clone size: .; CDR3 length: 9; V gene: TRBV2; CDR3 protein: ASSDRDKLF
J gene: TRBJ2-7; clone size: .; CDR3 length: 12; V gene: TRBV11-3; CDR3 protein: ASSLVVVAYEQY
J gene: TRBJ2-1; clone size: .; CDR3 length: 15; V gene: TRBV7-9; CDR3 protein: ASSSSGTSGFYNEQF
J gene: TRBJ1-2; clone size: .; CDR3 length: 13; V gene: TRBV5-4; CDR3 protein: ASSATGTGFSGYT
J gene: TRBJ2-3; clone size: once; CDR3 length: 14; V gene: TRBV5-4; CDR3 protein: ASSTTSGRTTDTQY
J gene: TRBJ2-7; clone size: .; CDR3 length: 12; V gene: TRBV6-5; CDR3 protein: ASSYAEGPYEQY
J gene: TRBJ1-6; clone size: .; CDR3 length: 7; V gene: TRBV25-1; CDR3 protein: ARPAPLH